The 21 T cell receptor beta chains presented below share a single source sample, sequenced in a study of T cells in Graves' hyperthyroidism and ophthalmopathy. Amplification yielded TCR beta CDR3 regions, with RNA transcripts as the source. The HTBI primer set drove a first-round RT-PCR of the TCR CDR3. MiXCR, applied by TCRdb to the multiplex PCR reads, yields one record per CDR3 protein. This sample carries some 440,000 distinct CDR3 sequences, about a sixth of them seen once, and the ten largest clones take roughly an eighth. Material for sequencing was blood. Source of these receptors: a woman between 18 and 30 years old with Graves' hyperthyroidism.

Only a few counts were recorded for this clonotype. In DNA, the CDR3 is TGTGCCAGCAGACATAGCGGCTCTAGCACAGATACGCAGTATTTT. Its translation is CASRHSGSSTDTQYF. The genes are TRBV6-1 and TRBJ2-3; a possible D gene is TRBD2 (6 bases). Germline CDR1 and CDR2: MNHNS and SASEGT. This CDR3 has 15 amino acids. V dropped 6 bases and J dropped 0 bases, with 13 bases sitting between them.

This clonotype was picked up many times. The chain has TRBV29-1 and TRBJ2-3; D is possibly TRBD1 (6 bases). V was shortened by 3 bases and J by 4 bases, with 17 bases between the two germline ends. Germline-derived CDR1 and CDR2 are SQVTM and ANQGSEA. The CDR3 runs to 15 residues. The chain's CDR3 is CSVEDLIGGADTQYF. The CDR3 DNA is TGCAGCGTTGAGGACCTTATAGGGGGTGCAGATACGCAGTATTTT.

This clonotype was counted ten times or more. This rearrangement joins TRBV7-3 to TRBJ2-7; tentative D call: TRBD2 (5 bases). Trimming cost V 1 base and J 3 bases, with 7 bases left between them. CDR1 is SGHTA and CDR2 is FQGTGA in the germline V gene. The CDR3 loop spans 13 amino acids. CDR3 in amino acids: CASSLNRDYEQYF. DNA for the CDR3: TGTGCCAGCAGCTTAAACCGGGACTACGAGCAGTACTTC. Variable domain in full (rest from reference TRBV7-3 and TRBJ2-7): GAGVSQTPSNKVTEKGKYVELRCDPISGHTALYWYRQSLGQGPEFLIYFQGTGAADDSGLPNDRFFAVRPEGSVSTLKIQRTERGDSAVYLCASSLNRDYEQYFGPGTRLTVT.

The J gene is TRBJ1-2, the V gene TRBV20-1, with D possibly TRBD1 on 5 matching bases. Per germline, CDR1 DFQATT and CDR2 SNEGSKA (reference sequence). This CDR3 comprises 12 residues. Trimming pared 1 base from V and 6 bases from J, leaving 9 bases between. The CDR3 reads CSARVEGDGYTF. The CDR3 coding sequence is TGCAGTGCTAGAGTCGAAGGGGATGGCTACACCTTC.

This clonotype was observed at least ten times. The rearrangement joins TRBV5-1 to TRBJ2-7; D is unclear. CDR1 is SGHRS, CDR2 YFSETQ, per germline. V gave up 0 bases and J gave up 5 bases, with 9 bases separating them. The CDR3 is made up of 13 amino acids. The CDR3 region is CASSLGYGDEQYF. CDR3 coding DNA: TGCGCCAGCAGCTTGGGGTATGGGGACGAGCAGTACTTC. Looking up the rest from reference TRBV5-1 and TRBJ2-7 gives the full variable domain: KAGVTQTPRYLIKTRGQQVTLSCSPISGHRSVSWYQQTPGQGLQFLFEYFSETQRNKGNFPGRFSGRQFSNSRSEMNVSTLELGDSALYLCASSLGYGDEQYFGPGTRLTVT.

This clonotype appeared many times. The chain uses TRBV7-9 and TRBJ2-1; TRBD1 aligns across 8 bases. Trimming removed 1 base from V and 7 bases from J; junction bases left unmatched: 6. Germline V gene data show CDR1 as SEHNR and CDR2 as FQNEAQ (reference sequence). The CDR3 is made up of 15 amino acids. The CDR3 sequence is CASSLVQGAENEQFF. Written as DNA, the CDR3 is TGTGCCAGCAGCTTAGTCCAGGGGGCAGAGAATGAGCAGTTCTTC. Based on the CDR3 plus reference TRBV7-9 and TRBJ2-1, the full variable domain is DTGVSQNPRHKITKRGQNVTFRCDPISEHNRLYWYRQTLGQGPEFLTYFQNEAQLEKSRLLSDRFSAERPKGSFSTLEIQRTEQGDSAMYLCASSLVQGAENEQFFGPGTRLTVL.

Ten or more counts support this clonotype. V and J are TRBV20-1 and TRBJ2-5, with D perhaps matching TRBD1 (5 bases). Trimming removed 6 bases from V and 1 base from J, with 9 bases in between. From germline, CDR1 is DFQATT and CDR2 SNEGSKA (reference sequence). The CDR3 contains 12 residues. CDR3 in amino acids: CSADSFQETQYF. In DNA, the CDR3 is TGCAGTGCCGACAGCTTCCAAGAGACCCAGTACTTC.

This sequence joins TRBV12-3 or TRBV12-4 and TRBJ1-2, with 7 bases that match TRBD1. J gave up 6 bases and V 7 bases, and 8 bases lay outside the gene matches. CDR3 size: 13 residues. The CDR3 bases are TGTGCCAGCACTCCCGGGACAGCGGATGGCTACACCTTC. Its protein is CASTPGTADGYTF.

The genes are TRBV7-6 and TRBJ2-5; D is uncertain. The CDR3 runs 14 residues. Per germline, CDR1 SGHVS and CDR2 FNYEAQ. V was trimmed by 1 base and J by 4 bases, leaving 10 bases between them. CDR3 in DNA: TGTGCCAGCAGCTTAGTAGGGTCAGGAGAGACCCAGTACTTC. It specifies CASSLVGSGETQYF.

This clonotype was counted only a few times. The chain recombines TRBV20-1 with TRBJ1-2; no firm D call. Germline loops: CDR1 DFQATT, CDR2 SNEGSKA (reference sequence). The CDR3 has 11 amino acids. The germline V and J ends were trimmed by 4 bases and 4 bases, with 7 bases remaining between them. The CDR3 is CSAMLFYGYTF. CDR3 coding DNA: TGCAGTGCTATGTTATTCTATGGCTACACCTTC.

This clonotype was detected only a few times. The gene calls are TRBV4-1 and TRBJ2-2; D gene uncertain. Between the trimmed V and J ends, which lost 4 bases and 5 bases, there was a span of 20 bases. Germline CDR1 and CDR2: MGHRA and YSYEKL. This CDR3 has 17 amino acids. CDR3 DNA: TGCGCCAGCAGCCGCCCCCCTGACCGCCTAGGGACCGGGGAGCTGTTTTTT. It codes for CASSRPPDRLGTGELFF.

About this clonotype itself: Germline and junction disagree at one end, which may indicate a read error. This sequence joins TRBV12-3 or TRBV12-4 and TRBJ2-7, with D perhaps being TRBD1 or TRBD2 (5 bases each). The CDR3 has 14 amino acids. CDR3 coding DNA: TGTACCAGCAATCTCGCTGGGGGTCGAGGGGAGCAGTACTTC. It specifies CTSNLAGGRGEQYF.

This clonotype was seen at least ten times. The V gene is TRBV7-2, the J gene TRBJ2-5, with 8 bases fitting TRBD1. Germline V gene sequence: CDR1 SGHTA, CDR2 FQGNSA. This CDR3 comprises 14 residues. V was pared by 4 bases and J by 6 bases, with 7 bases of the junction left unmatched. This CDR3 reads CASSWETGVKTQYF. For the CDR3, the DNA is TGTGCCAGCAGCTGGGAGACAGGGGTAAAGACCCAGTACTTC.

This rearrangement joins TRBV28 to TRBJ2-7; a possible D gene is TRBD1 (6 bases). The CDR3 loop spans 16 amino acids. From germline, CDR1 is MDHEN and CDR2 SYDVKM. V dropped 2 bases and J dropped 5 bases, with 19 bases sitting between them. The CDR3 region is CASSLTGHRKGHEQYF. DNA of the CDR3: TGTGCCAGCAGTTTAACGGGACACAGGAAAGGGCACGAGCAGTACTTC.

This clonotype occurred many times. This rearrangement joins TRBV28 to TRBJ2-7; TRBD1 is a possible D gene (5 bases). Germline values: CDR1 MDHEN, CDR2 SYDVKM. The V end lost 3 bases, the J end lost 6 bases, and 15 bases lay between the germline ends. This CDR3 is 14 amino acids long. As DNA, the CDR3 is TGTGCCAGCAGTTTTCCCAGGGTATTGGGCGAGCAGTACTTC. It translates to CASSFPRVLGEQYF.

This clonotype was detected many times. The chain employs TRBV12-5 and TRBJ2-1, with 14 nucleotides matching TRBD2. The CDR3 is 16 residues long. The V gene's germline CDR1 is LGHNT and CDR2 FRNRAP. Trimming at V came to 4 bases and at J to 5 bases, leaving 4 bases not matched to a gene. The CDR3 DNA reads TGTGCTAGTGGTTCCCCGGGACTAGCGGGAGACAATGAGCAGTTCTTC. It translates to CASGSPGLAGDNEQFF.

The chain has TRBV2 and TRBJ1-6; D is ambiguous. This CDR3 comprises 14 residues. V lost 2 bases and J lost 6, with 8 bases in between. Germline V gene data show CDR1 as SNHLY and CDR2 as FYNNEI. In DNA, the CDR3 is TGTGCCAGCAGTGAAAGGGCACTTAATTCACCCCTCCACTTT. Protein: CASSERALNSPLHF.

The chain joins TRBV12-3 or TRBV12-4 to TRBJ2-1; D is possibly TRBD1 (6 bases). Trimming shortened V by 3 bases and J by 4 bases, and 10 bases separated the two germline ends. This CDR3 is 14 amino acids long. The CDR3 region has the DNA TGTGCCAGCAGTTTGGGGGCCCGATACAATGAGCAGTTCTTC. Translating gives CASSLGARYNEQFF.

This clonotype was seen only a few times. The CDR3 here is CASSRFQGSYNEQFF. As DNA, the CDR3 is TGTGCCAGCAGCCGTTTTCAGGGATCCTACAATGAGCAGTTCTTC. This rearrangement joins TRBV7-9 to TRBJ2-1; TRBD1 is a possible D gene (5 bases). Germline assignment: CDR1 SEHNR and CDR2 FQNEAQ (reference sequence). Deletions cut 5 bases from V and 1 base from J, with 12 bases between. This CDR3 region has 15 residues.

V gene TRBV6-6 combines with J gene TRBJ1-3; TRBD1 agrees at 8 bases. Germline CDR1 is MNHNY and CDR2 is SVGAGI (reference sequence). Trimming took 2 bases from V and 3 from J; bases not matched to a gene: 0. This CDR3 contains 14 residues. The CDR3 DNA reads TGTGCCAGCAGTTACGACAGGGGTGGAAACACCATATATTTT. Translating gives CASSYDRGGNTIYF.

The J gene is TRBJ2-7, the V gene TRBV30; 9 bases align to TRBD2. In germline, CDR1 is GTSNPN, CDR2 SVGIG (reference sequence). This CDR3 is built from 15 residues. With 5 bases clipped from V and 0 bases from J, the junction kept 8 bases outside the gene matches. The CDR3 bases are TGTGCCTGGCCAAATCCGGGACTAGCCTCCTACGAGCAGTACTTC. Protein sequence: CAWPNPGLASYEQYF.